This TCR beta chain was sequenced in a study of cytomegalovirus exposure and HLA in healthy donors (dated by TCRdb to 2015 to 2018). Some background on the complete study: In an earlier analysis of some 550 of the donors, approximately 300 Gb of sequence data and 90 million to 120 million unique TCR beta sequences from 150 million to 200 million T cells were reported. Roughly 300 gigabases of sequencing data and approximately 92 million unique TCR sequences made up an early release that covered under 750 HLA-typed donors. Of the approximately 400 genotyped donors, about 80% fell in the genetic ancestry cluster associated with self-reported Caucasian donors. The study aimed to test whether signatures of past pathogen exposure could be identified by cataloging public T cell receptors. The study profiled the T cell repertoires of some 610 subjects by immunosequencing and related them to cytomegalovirus serostatus. Along with the 666-subject first cohort, a separate validation cohort of some 130 different subjects was used. To predict cytomegalovirus infection status, the study brought together high-throughput TCR immunosequencing, statistical association of individual TCRs with disease status, and machine learning. To study patterns of TCR occurrence, a later analysis re-analyzed previously published TCR beta repertoires from hundreds of donors and added high-resolution HLA genotyping. The later analysis used no new phenotypic data to find candidate immune exposures, relying instead on TCR beta sequences and their occurrence across donors. An earlier analysis of some 500 of the donors used high-throughput TCR beta sequencing to judge whether each TCR beta V gene segment behaved as functional or pseudogenic. Donor age, sex, ethnicity and CMV serostatus were collected together with the repertoire data. Genome-wide SNP genotypes for about three fifths of the roughly 670 donors were used in a later genetic analysis, which treated that subset as a discovery cohort. All discovery cohort repertoires had been generated using a single sequencing platform. HLA typing included class I and class II loci at four-digit resolution. The number of donors typed differed by locus, with roughly 629-640 for A, B, C, DRB1 and DQB1, roughly 520 for DQA1, approximately 570 for DPA1, and approximately 470 for DPB1. A few DR-DQ haplotypes were treated as single units for association and clustering because of strong linkage in the cohort. On average, 235,054 unique TCR beta nucleotide sequences were sequenced per donor among 398 genotyped donors of the cohort, with about 19% of those sequences being non-productive.

CDR1 and CDR2 (SGHVS, FQNEAQ) derive from the germline V gene. The CDR3 has 15 amino acids, counting the end cysteine and phenylalanine. Of the read, only the CDR3 DNA is kept; its 45 bases are in frame from base 1. Trimmed from V: 2 bases; trimmed from J: 5 bases; junction bases lacking a gene match: 8. The library was prepared using the immunoSEQ multiplex PCR assay. A mixture of 60 forward primers for TCR Vbeta segments and 13 reverse primers for TCR Jbeta segments was used in the multiplex PCR. The CDR3 region of rearranged TCR beta genes was amplified from genomic DNA with a multiplex PCR assay. On the Illumina HiSeq System, the amplified TCR beta libraries were sequenced as 87-base-pair reads. The source study handled its data this way. A later analysis tallied around 87 million unique TCR beta chains across the roughly 610 repertoires, and roughly 11 million of those chains were shared by two or more donors. To remove PCR and sequencing errors, raw reads were error-corrected and collapsed into unique sequences using a nearest-neighbor algorithm that merged closely related sequences. V, D and J gene segments were assigned by aligning CDR3 sequences to IMGT reference sequences. Each retained sequence needed at least a six-nucleotide match to both a V gene segment and a J gene segment. Rearrangements were called productive when the CDR3 lacked stop codons and stayed in frame with V and J; all others were non-productive. Following IMGT convention, CDR3 was defined as the stretch from the second conserved V-encoded cysteine up to the conserved J-encoded phenylalanine. The earlier analysis of about 640 of the donors excluded any sequence lacking an unambiguous match to a single V gene segment. An earlier analysis of almost 600 of the donors classified V segments as functional when productive rearrangements were above 56.7% and as segregating when the standard deviation between donors was above 5%. To diagnose cytomegalovirus status from the catalog of TCR beta chain sequences, a statistical classification framework was built. In a later analysis, V and J genes were assigned by comparing TCR nucleotide sequences against IMGT/GENE-DB human TR gene sequences. The TCRdist pipeline was used in a later analysis to assign CDR3 sequences and most-parsimonious VDJ recombination scenarios. A later analysis defined each TCR beta chain by its CDR3 amino acid sequence plus V-gene family, and excluded reads lacking a unique V-gene family. To address suspected cross-contamination and a sequencing artifact, a later analysis removed 550 to 750 highly shared, low-generation-probability nucleotide sequences. In a later analysis, a clonal expansion index for each public chain was calculated from normalized within-repertoire ranks of inferred template counts. In a later analysis, generation probabilities were computed with a VDJ recombination model fitted to out-of-frame rearrangements, and the resulting probabilities were checked against IGoR. Hypergeometric tests were used in a later analysis to score TCR-TCR, TCR-HLA and TCR-CMV co-occurrence, with a repertoire-size bias correction applied to the TCR pairs. A later analysis estimated false discovery rates by permuting HLA or CMV assignments 20 times. In a later analysis, co-occurring TCRs were grouped using DBSCAN, with TCRdist sequence similarity added in when clustering inside HLA-allele-positive subsets. Repertoires with fewer than 30,000 or more than 120,000 public chains, plus five repertoires with anomalous nucleotide sharing, were excluded from co-occurrence clustering. TCRdb's version of the immuneACCESS table is confined to in-frame rearrangements and falls short of the full clone set. An unresolved V gene accounts for under half of the shortfall where checked; the remainder is of unknown origin. The V and J calls and clone size come from that table; D and trimming were worked out from the DNA. The sample table lists approximately 110,000 clones, 70% to 80% of them with a count of one. Together, the top ten hold about 3% of the sample.

The full study reports these points: For the cohort, immune exposure information was limited to CMV serostatus. Specific HLA alleles were associated with 15,000 to 20,000 TCR beta sequences at a false discovery rate of 0.05 in a later analysis. Some IMGT-functional V segments, including TRBV6-2 and TRBV6-3, could not be distinguished by the 87-base-pair reads and were therefore excluded. A further reported finding was that TCR beta sequences accurately predicted the HLA-A and HLA-B alleles for most subjects in the first cohort. When HLA alleles, especially DR and DQ, strongly co-occurred, attributing TCR associations to individual alleles was difficult. In a later genetic analysis, a missense DCLRE1C variant was associated with V-gene and J-gene trimming of TCR beta chains, and the association was replicated in an independent cohort. Because some donors lacked HLA typing at each locus, the association tests relied only on the typed subset. A few of the identified cytomegalovirus-associated TCR beta chains were confirmed in vitro to be specific for cytomegalovirus antigens. This cohort had only TCR beta chains sequenced, and the lack of alpha or paired-chain data limited which features could be detected. A group of highly shared sequence variants was considered likely to be a technical artifact of the sequencing pipeline. Correlated functional status among segregating V segments might be attributable to linkage disequilibrium, but an unknown experimental factor could not be ruled out. In an earlier analysis of 587 of the donors, most TCR beta V segments were observed in productive rearrangements about 87% or about 30% of the time, broadly matching IMGT annotations. In the study, around 150 TCR beta chains were listed as associated with cytomegalovirus. In a later analysis, HLA-associated TCR beta chains showed more clonal expansion and lower generation probabilities than non-associated chains that were equally common. While some public TCRs were present in many individuals, most TCR sequences turned up only very rarely across donors. A later analysis found that TCR association rates varied across HLA loci, with DRB1 alleles showing the most associated TCRs and HLA-C alleles the fewest. The presence/absence analyses assumed that sequencing depth was roughly uniform across donors, and that assumption may not be true. In both the original and validation cohorts, the classifier was reported to diagnose cytomegalovirus status with high specificity and sensitivity. According to a later genetic analysis, donors in an Asian-associated ancestry cluster had fewer N-insertions in productive TCRs than the approximately 610-donor mean. The authors suggested that the approach could potentially be generalized to other disease states and immunological phenotypes. Because counts were too low, some 17 rarely observed V segments, including chromosome 9 orphons, were left out of the earlier analysis of several hundred of the donors. In a later analysis, several top co-occurrence clusters were reported to appear linked to parvovirus B19, influenza, CMV and Epstein-Barr virus. Most CMV-associated TCR beta chains appeared to be HLA-restricted in a later analysis, and the HLA associations seemed to be driven largely by CMV exposure.

Worth noting for this clone: There is no known antigen for this receptor. It has no much larger one-base neighbor in the sample; base qualities were not kept.

The cohort comprised more than 550 healthy bone marrow donors. At the time of sampling, every cohort member was nominally healthy, though immune exposures that went unrecorded were likely present. The donor tested CMV seronegative and was one of the 352 seronegative cohort members. A peripheral blood sample was provided by each donor, and peripheral blood mononuclear cells were used for TCR beta sequencing. Genomic DNA extraction from the blood cell samples was performed with the Qiagen DNeasy Blood Extraction Kit. The material sequenced was PBMCs. The chain is made from TRBV7-8 and TRBJ1-1; TRBD1 lines up with 7 middle nucleotides. The TCR was taken from a woman aged 40 to 50 in good health and CMV-seronegative. The sequenced DNA: TGTGCCAGCAGCTTACCCCGGACAGGTCATACTGAAGCTTTCTTT. Its protein is CASSLPRTGHTEAFF.